Sequencing of this TCR beta chain was carried out in a study of Graves' ophthalmopathy and Graves' hyperthyroidism. The study's findings and limits: For separating ophthalmopathy from stable hyperthyroidism, a 13-signature model gave approximately 90% sensitivity and 65% to 82% specificity. With 60% to 71% sensitivity and around 79% specificity, the model predicted ophthalmopathy progression. The majority of expanded thyroid clonotypes above 0.001 frequency also occurred in blood.

Germline trimming cut 5 bases from V and 5 bases from J; bases unmatched to any gene: 14. This CDR3 contains 16 residues. Germline V lookup: CDR1 SGHNT, CDR2 YYREEE (reference sequence). Researchers took RNA transcripts and amplified TCR beta CDR3 regions from them. First-round RT-PCR with HTBI primers preceded a second-round multiplex PCR. Using its own MiXCR run on the multiplex PCR reads, TCRdb lists one record per CDR3 protein. The data show some 1.1 million distinct CDR3 sequences, about 40% seen once. Patients were excluded if they had other autoimmune diseases or uncontrolled infections, and likewise if pregnancy or lactation applied. In regard to this clonotype: As yet, its antigen is unknown.

The clonotype comes from an adult man with Graves' hyperthyroidism. The V and J genes are TRBV5-4 and TRBJ2-7; 9 bases match TRBD1. The sample comprised peripheral blood or thyroid tissue (not recorded which). The CDR3 coding sequence is TGTGCCAGCAGTTCTCCGACAGGGGGTCCCCTCGACGAGCAGTACTTC. This gives the protein CASSSPTGGPLDEQYF.